In this sample, the clone carrying this T cell receptor beta chain turned up a few times. Its specificity is unknown. With 9 bases removed from V and 2 bases from J, the gap between germline ends came to 11 bases. The germline V gene encodes CDR1 KGHDR and CDR2 SFDVKD. This CDR3 is 13 amino acids long. The method was immunoSEQ multiplex PCR; TCRdb's version includes in-frame clones alone and lacks a portion of them. The sample records around 99,000 clones, 87% being singletons. These data originate in a study of T cell responses to AZD1222 COVID-19 vaccine. The overall study: Second-dose intervals of approximately 4 or approximately 12 weeks were pooled.

Study results and limitations: Clonal diversity was possibly underestimated; the donors were predominantly white British and more often female. With two AZD1222 doses given, Spike-specific TCR breadth and depth both rose. All repertoire sampling was performed exclusively after the peak T cell response.

This chain links TRBV24-1 with TRBJ2-3; D is undetermined. The sample here was peripheral blood, taken on day 0 of AZD1222 vaccination. The sequence was obtained from an adult in good health. CDR3 sequence reads: CATSGPYTDTQYF. CDR3 coding DNA: TGTGCCACCTCCGGACCCTACACAGATACGCAGTATTTT.